This T cell receptor (beta chain) was identified during a study of Ad26.COV2.S vaccination and SARS-CoV-2 variants. Treatment reported: some 19 received Ad26.COV2.S at low or high dose, single or two shots; 5 received placebo; per-sample allocation not given. Following the first vaccine or placebo injection, samples were taken on day 63. Sequencing used immunoSEQ multiplex PCR; TCRdb keeps in-frame clones, though not all of them. Among a few hundred thousand clones listed, more than 75% were seen once. The CDR3 covers 16 residues. The germline V gene has CDR1 SGHTA and CDR2 FQGNSA. V lost 2 bases and J lost 0; bases outside the gene matches: 7.

The rearrangement joins TRBV7-2 to TRBJ2-7; the match to TRBD2 covers 7 bases. The sample was peripheral blood, taken in a trial of Ad26.COV2.S vaccine versus placebo. The sequence derives from a person between 18 and 65 years old who received the Ad26.COV2.S COVID-19 vaccine or a placebo. As DNA, the CDR3 is TGTGCCAGCAGCTTAAGCGGGGACCTAAGCTCCTACGAGCAGTACTTC. This gives the protein CASSLSGDLSSYEQYF.